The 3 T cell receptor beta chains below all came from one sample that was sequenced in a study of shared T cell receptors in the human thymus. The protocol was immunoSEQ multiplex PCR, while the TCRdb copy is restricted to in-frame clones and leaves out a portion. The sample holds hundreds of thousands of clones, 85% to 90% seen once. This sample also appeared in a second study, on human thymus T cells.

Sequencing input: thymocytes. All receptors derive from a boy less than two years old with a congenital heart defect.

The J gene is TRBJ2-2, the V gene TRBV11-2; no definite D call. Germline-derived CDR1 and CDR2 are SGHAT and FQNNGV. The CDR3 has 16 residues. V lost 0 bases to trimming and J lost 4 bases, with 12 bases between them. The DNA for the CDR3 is TGTGCCAGCAGCTTAGATCGCGAGAACTCCACCGGGGAGCTGTTTTTT. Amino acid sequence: CASSLDRENSTGELFF.

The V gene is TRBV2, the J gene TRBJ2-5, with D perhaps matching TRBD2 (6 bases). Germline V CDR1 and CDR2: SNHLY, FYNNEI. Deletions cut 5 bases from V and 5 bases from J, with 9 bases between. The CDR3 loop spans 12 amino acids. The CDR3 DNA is TGTGCCAGCAGTCAGAGCGGGGAGACCCAGTACTTC. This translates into CASSQSGETQYF. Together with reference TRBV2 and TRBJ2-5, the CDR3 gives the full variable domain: EPEVTQTPSHQVTQMGQEVILRCVPISNHLYFYWYRQILGQKVEFLVSFYNNEISEKSEIFDDQFSVERPDGSNFTLKIRSTKLEDSAMYFCASSQSGETQYFGPGTRLLVL.

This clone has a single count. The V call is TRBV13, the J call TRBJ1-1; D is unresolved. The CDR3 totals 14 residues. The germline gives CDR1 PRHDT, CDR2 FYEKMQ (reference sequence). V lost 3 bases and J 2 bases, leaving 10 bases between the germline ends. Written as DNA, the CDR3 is TGTGCCAGCAGCTTTCGACACCTAAACACTGAAGCTTTCTTT. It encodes CASSFRHLNTEAFF.